The rows below give T cell receptor beta chains drawn from one sample of a study of blood T cell repertoires in COVID-19. Data came from immunoSEQ multiplex PCR; TCRdb stores just in-frame clones and leaves some out. Here the sample spans 210,000 or so clones, 81% being singletons. Sequenced input: PBMCs or T cells enriched from blood (not recorded which). These receptors all stem from a woman in her 50s with acute COVID-19. Both conserved end residues are part of each CDR3. The D gene is left open where the match is weak. Rows may omit the clone size; those that give it use once, few, many or a size class.

abundance,v_gene,d_gene,j_gene,CDR3aa,CDR3nt
-,TRBV9,-,TRBJ2-1,CASSVGGGVGGGLGEQFF,TGTGCCAGCAGCGTAGGGGGCGGGGTCGGTGGAGGCCTCGGTGAGCAGTTCTTC
-,TRBV4-2,-,TRBJ2-7,CASSRTTGPTYEQYF,TGTGCCAGCAGCCGCACCACAGGACCTACCTACGAGCAGTACTTC
-,TRBV11-2,TRBD2,TRBJ2-7,CASSLLGSSGSAQYF,TGTGCCAGCAGCCTACTAGGTAGTAGCGGGAGCGCGCAGTACTTC
-,TRBV4-3,-,TRBJ2-1,CASSQALGGTNEQFF,TGCGCCAGCAGCCAAGCCCTTGGCGGGACCAATGAGCAGTTCTTC
once,TRBV11-3,-,TRBJ2-1,CASSLESSYNEQFF,TGTGCCAGCAGCTTGGAGAGCTCCTACAATGAGCAGTTCTTC
-,TRBV4-1,-,TRBJ2-7,CASSQDQGFEQYF,TGCGCCAGCAGCCAAGACCAGGGCTTCGAGCAGTACTTC
-,TRBV3-1/TRBV3-2,-,TRBJ1-4,CASSHTTGHEKLFF,TGTGCCAGCAGCCATACCACAGGTCATGAAAAACTGTTTTTT
-,TRBV7-2,TRBD2,TRBJ2-1,CASSASGVSSYNEQFF,TGTGCCAGCAGCGCTAGCGGGGTTAGCTCCTACAATGAGCAGTTCTTC
-,TRBV5-1,-,TRBJ2-1,CASSVAPIAAYEQFF,TGCGCCAGCAGCGTCGCACCGATAGCGGCCTATGAGCAGTTCTTC
once,TRBV2,TRBD2,TRBJ2-5,CASSPSVGLAGVRETQYF,TGTGCCAGCAGTCCTTCGGTAGGACTAGCGGGAGTCAGAGAGACCCAGTACTTC
-,TRBV15,-,TRBJ1-2,CATSIGALSYGYTF,TGTGCCACCAGCATAGGGGCCCTTAGCTATGGCTACACCTTC
-,TRBV5-1,-,TRBJ2-3,CASRRGITDTQYF,TGCGCCAGCAGAAGGGGAATCACAGATACGCAGTATTTT
-,TRBV2,TRBD1,TRBJ1-4,CASRRTGGGEKLFF,TGTGCCAGCAGACGGACAGGTGGGGGGGAAAAACTGTTTTTT
-,TRBV20-1,-,TRBJ2-5,CSASELEAQYF,TGCAGTGCTAGTGAACTAGAAGCCCAGTACTTC
few,TRBV6-2/TRBV6-3,-,TRBJ2-5,CASSSPRGRQETQYF,TGTGCCAGCAGTTCTCCAAGGGGGAGACAAGAGACCCAGTACTTC
-,TRBV6-2/TRBV6-3,-,TRBJ2-5,CASSYPGHHPEIQETQYF,TGTGCCAGCAGTTACCCGGGACACCACCCCGAGATCCAAGAGACCCAGTACTTC
-,TRBV5-1,-,TRBJ2-7,CASSLSGVSYEQYF,TGCGCCAGCAGCTTGTCCGGGGTCTCCTACGAGCAGTACTTC
-,TRBV6-5,TRBD1,TRBJ1-2,CASRRQGISYGYTF,TGTGCCAGCAGAAGACAGGGGATTTCCTATGGCTACACCTTC
-,TRBV15,-,TRBJ2-7,CATSREGGGSYEQYF,TGTGCCACCAGCAGAGAGGGGGGAGGCTCCTACGAGCAGTACTTC
many,TRBV18,-,TRBJ2-1,CASSPPFPREQFF,TGTGCCAGCTCACCACCGTTTCCTAGGGAGCAGTTCTTC
few,TRBV6-5,TRBD2,TRBJ2-1,CASRATSHNNEQFF,TGTGCCAGCAGGGCGACTAGCCACAACAATGAGCAGTTCTTC
-,TRBV7-9,TRBD2,TRBJ2-7,CASSTDPSGSTYEQYF,TGTGCCAGCAGCACAGACCCTAGCGGGAGTACCTACGAGCAGTACTTC
-,TRBV4-1,TRBD2,TRBJ2-7,CASSPGQISGRSTYEQYF,TGCGCCAGCAGCCCGGGACAGATCAGCGGGAGGTCAACCTACGAGCAGTACTTC
-,TRBV27,TRBD2,TRBJ2-1,CASSPKSGLGHEQFF,TGTGCCAGCAGTCCCAAGTCGGGACTAGGCCATGAGCAGTTCTTC
-,TRBV11-2,-,TRBJ2-3,CASSPNGHQADTQYF,TGTGCCAGCAGCCCCAATGGGCATCAGGCAGATACGCAGTATTTT
-,TRBV6-5,-,TRBJ1-2,CASSHEFGYGYTF,TGTGCCAGCAGTCACGAGTTCGGGTATGGCTACACCTTC
-,TRBV12-2,-,TRBJ1-5,CASRLWPRDEIQPQHF,TGTGCAAGTCGCTTATGGCCCAGGGATGAAATTCAGCCCCAGCATTTT
-,TRBV2,-,TRBJ2-5,CASREETQYF,TGTGCCAGCAGGGAGGAAACCCAGTACTTC
-,TRBV15,TRBD2,TRBJ2-3,CATSLAGAYTDTQYF,TGTGCCACCAGCCTAGCGGGGGCCTACACAGATACGCAGTATTTT
few,TRBV27,-,TRBJ1-2,CASRTGPLGYTF,TGTGCCAGCAGAACAGGGCCCCTTGGCTACACCTTC
-,TRBV28,TRBD1,TRBJ1-3,CASSSPGQAPARNTIYF,TGTGCCAGCAGTTCTCCCGGACAGGCGCCCGCTAGAAACACCATATATTTT
few,TRBV30,TRBD2,TRBJ2-5,CAWNKRLAGGRETQYF,TGTGCCTGGAACAAACGGTTAGCGGGAGGGAGAGAGACCCAGTACTTC
-,TRBV5-1,-,TRBJ2-3,CASSLGRADSTDTQYF,TGCGCCAGCAGCTTGGGTCGAGCGGATAGCACAGATACGCAGTATTTT
-,TRBV28,-,TRBJ2-7,CASSQGLGFSYEQYF,TGTGCCAGCAGCCAGGGACTGGGGTTTTCCTACGAGCAGTACTTC
-,TRBV2,-,TRBJ2-5,CASSPSTGETQYF,TGTGCCAGCAGCCCCTCTACGGGGGAGACCCAGTACTTC
few,TRBV12-3/TRBV12-4,TRBD1,TRBJ2-1,CASSLTSGGPSLF,TGTGCCAGCAGTCTAACTTCAGGGGGCCCGTCGCTCTTC